The 18 T cell receptor beta chains below come from one sample, sequenced in a study of blood T cell repertoires in COVID-19. TCRdb's copy holds only in-frame clones and misses some; the assay was immunoSEQ multiplex PCR. The repertoire includes over 150,000 clones, around 95% of them detected once, and 0.6% to 0.8% sits in the top ten. Sequenced: peripheral blood. These receptor sequences come from a man younger than 45 with COVID-19, enrolled during active disease.

V is TRBV28 and J is TRBJ2-3; D possibly corresponds to TRBD2 (5 bases). CDR1 MDHEN and CDR2 SYDVKM come from the germline V gene. This CDR3 has 13 residues. V was trimmed by 3 bases and J by 4 bases, leaving 8 bases between them. This CDR3 reads CASSFPSPDTQYF. The CDR3 DNA reads as TGTGCCAGCAGTTTTCCTAGCCCAGATACGCAGTATTTT.

This clone was seen a single time. J is TRBJ1-2 and V is TRBV5-5; D is possibly TRBD1 (5 bases). The CDR3 runs 13 residues. Trimming stripped 0 bases from V and 3 bases from J, with 6 bases between. The germline V gene has CDR1 SGHKS and CDR2 YYEKEE (reference sequence). The CDR3 region has the DNA TGTGCCAGCAGCTTGGCGGGGGACTATGGCTACACCTTC. Its translation: CASSLAGDYGYTF.

The rearrangement uses TRBV9 and TRBJ1-1, with 7 bases identical to TRBD1. The V gene's germline CDR1 is SGDLS and CDR2 YYNGEE. V was pared by 3 bases and J by 2 bases, with 4 bases of the junction left unmatched. This CDR3 has 14 residues. This chain's CDR3 is CASSEWDRNTEAFF. CDR3 bases: TGTGCCAGCAGCGAGTGGGACAGAAACACTGAAGCTTTCTTT.

The J gene is TRBJ2-1, the V gene TRBV19; 9 nucleotides agree with TRBD1. The CDR3 loop spans 15 amino acids. Germline V gene lookup returns CDR1 LNHDA and CDR2 SQIVND (reference sequence). With 4 bases clipped from V and 5 bases from J, the junction kept 6 bases outside the gene matches. CDR3 residues: CASSKTGGAHNEQFF. The CDR3, as DNA: TGTGCCAGTAGTAAGACAGGGGGGGCCCACAATGAGCAGTTCTTC.

The chain joins TRBV18 to TRBJ1-1; TRBD1 is a possible D gene (5 bases). In germline, CDR1 is KGHSH, CDR2 LQKENI. The CDR3 sequence is 14 residues long. Between the trimmed V and J ends, which lost 3 bases and 2 bases, there was a span of 10 bases. The CDR3 nucleotides read TGTGCCAGCTCACCGTTAGGGACTAACACTGAAGCTTTCTTT. Translated, it gives CASSPLGTNTEAFF. The full variable domain, in which reference TRBV18 and TRBJ1-1 provide the parts outside the CDR3, is NAGVMQNPRHLVRRRGQEARLRCSPMKGHSHVYWYRQLPEEGLKFMVYLQKENIIDESGMPKERFSAEFPKEGPSILRIQQVVRGDSAAYFCASSPLGTNTEAFFGQGTRLTVV.

The V and J genes are TRBV6-5 and TRBJ2-5; 8 bases match TRBD2. The CDR3 consists of 15 residues. The germline CDR1 and CDR2 sequences are MNHEY and SVGAGI. The V gene end was trimmed by 7 bases and the J gene end by 5 bases; junction bases not matched to a gene: 12. CDR3 nucleotides: TGTGCCAGCATAACGGCGGGGGGCCGGGGGGAGACCCAGTACTTC. Translation gives CASITAGGRGETQYF.

This clone was seen only once. The CDR3 reads CASSQALQGALGSPLHF. DNA of the CDR3: TGCGCCAGCAGCCAAGCCCTCCAGGGGGCGCTGGGGTCACCCCTCCACTTT. The chain joins TRBV4-1 to TRBJ1-6, with TRBD1 identical over 8 bases. V shed 1 base and J 10 bases; nucleotides not matched to a gene: 12. CDR1 MGHRA and CDR2 YSYEKL come from the germline V gene. This CDR3 region has 17 residues.

This chain links TRBV6-5 with TRBJ2-5; TRBD1 matches at 7 bases. The CDR3 is made up of 14 amino acids. V was clipped by 7 bases and J by 4 bases; unmatched bases: 9. Germline CDR1 is MNHEY and CDR2 is SVGAGI. The CDR3, as DNA: TGTGCCAGCAAAACGACAGGGATGCGAGAGACCCAGTACTTC. This codes for CASKTTGMRETQYF.

The chain uses TRBV7-3 and TRBJ1-1; D is unresolved. CDR1 is SGHTA and CDR2 is FQGTGA in the germline V gene. This CDR3 spans 15 amino acids. With 1 base removed from V and 1 base from J, the gap between germline ends came to 10 bases. Written as DNA, the CDR3 is TGTGCCAGCAGCTTAATGTCTGGGCAGAACACTGAAGCTTTCTTT. It translates to CASSLMSGQNTEAFF. Together with reference TRBV7-3 and TRBJ1-1, the CDR3 gives the full variable domain: GAGVSQTPSNKVTEKGKYVELRCDPISGHTALYWYRQSLGQGPEFLIYFQGTGAADDSGLPNDRFFAVRPEGSVSTLKIQRTERGDSAVYLCASSLMSGQNTEAFFGQGTRLTVV.

This chain connects TRBV14 to TRBJ1-1, with D possibly TRBD1 on 6 matching bases. CDR3 size: 16 residues. V was shortened by 0 bases and J by 1 base, with 12 bases between the two germline ends. CDR1 is SGHDN and CDR2 is FVKESK in the germline V gene. The CDR3 nucleotides read TGTGCCAGCAGCCAAGATATCGACAGGTCGAACACTGAAGCTTTCTTT. Residues: CASSQDIDRSNTEAFF. Complete variable domain (other parts from reference TRBV14 and TRBJ1-1): EAGVTQFPSHSVIEKGQTVTLRCDPISGHDNLYWYRRVMGKEIKFLLHFVKESKQDESGMPNNRFLAERTGGTYSTLKVQPAELEDSGVYFCASSQDIDRSNTEAFFGQGTRLTVV.

J is TRBJ2-2 and V is TRBV7-6; 10 bases fit TRBD2. The CDR3 covers 15 residues. J lost 6 bases, V lost 3 bases, and 4 bases had no gene match. CDR1 is SGHVS and CDR2 is FNYEAQ in the germline V gene. As DNA, the CDR3 is TGTGCCAGCAGCTTGGCTAGCGGGGGTTCCGGGGAGCTGTTTTTT. Translating gives CASSLASGGSGELFF. Full variable domain (missing parts from reference TRBV7-6 and TRBJ2-2): GAGVSQSPRYKVTKRGQDVALRCDPISGHVSLYWYRQALGQGPEFLTYFNYEAQQDKSGLPNDRFSAERPEGSISTLTIQRTEQRDSAMYRCASSLASGGSGELFFGEGSRLTVL.

The chain uses TRBV6-5 and TRBJ1-2; a possible D gene is TRBD1 (6 bases). The germline V and J ends were trimmed by 7 bases and 0 bases, with 6 bases remaining between them. The CDR3 is 12 amino acids. Looked up from germline, CDR1 is MNHEY and CDR2 is SVGAGI. The CDR3 DNA reads as TGTGCCAGCACAGGGGCTAACTATGGCTACACCTTC. It encodes CASTGANYGYTF.

This chain connects TRBV6-1 to TRBJ1-5, with a weak D call TRBD1 (6 bases). Germline V lookup: CDR1 MNHNS, CDR2 SASEGT. There are 14 residues in the CDR3. V was trimmed by 1 base and J by 6 bases, leaving 10 bases between them. The CDR3 DNA sequence: TGTGCCAGCAGTGAAGTGAGGGGGGGTCAGCCCCAGCATTTT. Translated: CASSEVRGGQPQHF.

V usage is TRBV11-3 and J usage is TRBJ2-3; 12 nucleotides align to TRBD2. The length of the CDR3 is 16 residues. CDR1 and CDR2 from the germline V gene are SGHNT and YENEEA. V gave up 5 bases and J gave up 6 bases; unmatched junction bases: 9. CDR3 sequence: CASSRQLAGGSDTQYF. CDR3 bases: TGTGCCAGCAGCCGCCAACTAGCGGGGGGTTCCGATACGCAGTATTTT.

The rearrangement uses TRBV5-1 and TRBJ1-2; perhaps TRBD1 as D (6 bases). This CDR3 has 14 amino acids. Germline loops: CDR1 SGHRS, CDR2 YFSETQ. The ends were cut back, 1 base at V and 3 bases at J, with 10 bases in the middle. This CDR3 reads CASSLTAGDYGYTF. In DNA, the CDR3 is TGCGCCAGCAGCTTGACGGCAGGGGACTATGGCTACACCTTC. The full variable domain, completed using reference TRBV5-1 and TRBJ1-2, is KAGVTQTPRYLIKTRGQQVTLSCSPISGHRSVSWYQQTPGQGLQFLFEYFSETQRNKGNFPGRFSGRQFSNSRSEMNVSTLELGDSALYLCASSLTAGDYGYTFGSGTRLTVV.

The chain links TRBV2 to TRBJ2-7; D call uncertain. The CDR3 is 11 residues long. Germline values: CDR1 SNHLY, CDR2 FYNNEI. V was trimmed by 8 bases and J by 3 bases, leaving 8 bases between them. The CDR3 DNA follows: TGTGCCAGCGTTACGAGCTACGAGCAGTACTTC. Translated: CASVTSYEQYF. The full variable domain, in which reference TRBV2 and TRBJ2-7 provide the parts outside the CDR3, is EPEVTQTPSHQVTQMGQEVILRCVPISNHLYFYWYRQILGQKVEFLVSFYNNEISEKSEIFDDQFSVERPDGSNFTLKIRSTKLEDSAMYFCASVTSYEQYFGPGTRLTVT.

This sequence joins TRBV6-5 and TRBJ2-7; D is perhaps TRBD1 (6 bases). Germline assignment: CDR1 MNHEY and CDR2 SVGAGI. V lost 2 bases to trimming and J lost 2 bases, with 16 bases between them. The CDR3 has 16 residues. The CDR3 DNA reads TGTGCCAGCAGTTACCTAGGGACAATAAGACCCTACGAGCAGTACTTC. Protein sequence: CASSYLGTIRPYEQYF.

The chain is built from TRBV21-1 and TRBJ1-2. TRBV21-1 is classified as a pseudogene. The CDR3 is 17 amino acids. The CDR3 nucleotides read TGTGCCAGCAGCAAAGAACCGGGATATAACTCTAACTATGGCTACACCTTC. Protein product: CASSKEPGYNSNYGYTF.